Listed below are T cell receptor beta chains from one sample, sequenced in a study of cytomegalovirus exposure and HLA in healthy donors. The repertoire was sequenced with immunoSEQ multiplex PCR; TCRdb's copy has only in-frame clones and lacks some. The top ten hold 8% of the sample, which has around 250,000 clones, roughly four fifths seen once. The specimen was PBMCs. Source of these receptors: a woman in her fifties or sixties in good health and CMV-seropositive. The CDR3 runs from the conserved cysteine through the conserved F or W. Each record gives: J gene, V gene, CDR3 protein.

>TRBJ1-2|TRBV29-1
CSAWTGDYGYTF
>TRBJ2-7|TRBV6-5
CATSTPDRASYEQYF
>TRBJ2-2|TRBV7-6
CASTPQGPGELFF
>TRBJ2-1|TRBV29-1
CSVVTSVEQFF
>TRBJ1-1|TRBV6-6
CASYRANEAFF
>TRBJ1-2|TRBV6-1
CASGELQGLHGYTF
>TRBJ1-1|TRBV25-1
CASSKGQVVNTEAFF
>TRBJ1-1|TRBV5-1
CASRYRGGQNTEAFF
>TRBJ1-2|TRBV18
CASVGQGNYGYTF
>TRBJ2-1|TRBV2
CASSADRGTYNEQFF
>TRBJ1-2|TRBV5-4
CASSETSYRVNYGYTF
>TRBJ1-4|TRBV7-9
CASSSLRESNEKLFF
>TRBJ1-1|TRBV18
CASSPSTFRGREAFF
>TRBJ2-2|TRBV15
CATSRDPWTSGRDGELFF
>TRBJ2-6|TRBV5-4
CASSSRLAGTHVLTF
>TRBJ2-5|TRBV5-4
CASSHPERETQYF
>TRBJ2-1|TRBV29-1
CSVEWRDEQFF
>TRBJ1-5|TRBV18
CASSPLAGSQPQHF
>TRBJ2-1|TRBV5-1
CASSPDGGRTEQFF
>TRBJ2-7|TRBV6-1
CASSEARTSGSYEQYF
>TRBJ1-1|TRBV6-1
CASSGVGKAEAFF
>TRBJ1-2|TRBV5-1
CASSPEQGALGYTF
>TRBJ2-2|TRBV6-1
CASSGLTTGELFF
>TRBJ2-3|TRBV5-1
CASSGFVISGSRPDTQYF
>TRBJ2-7|TRBV5-1
CASSLQESYEQYF
>TRBJ1-1|TRBV27
CASSKEARNTEAFF
>TRBJ1-3|TRBV5-1
CASSLTGYGNTIYF
>TRBJ2-5|TRBV7-9
CASSSLAGGKQETQYF
>TRBJ1-1|TRBV12-5
CASGRTARNTEAFF
>TRBJ2-5|TRBV5-1
CASSLGLANSGETQYF
>TRBJ1-2|TRBV7-9
CASSLVGDSSPAAYGYTF
>TRBJ1-3|TRBV30
CAWNPGTSAGNTIYF
>TRBJ2-3|TRBV5-1
CASSSMAPGTQYF
>TRBJ2-7|TRBV30
CAWSVGNSGSNKSYEQYF
>TRBJ1-3|TRBV7-9
CSSSLRVDTIYF
>TRBJ2-1|TRBV18
CASSSRAGAYNEQFF
>TRBJ2-7|TRBV5-1
CASSLGQPSSYEQYF
>TRBJ1-2|TRBV18
CASSPGDGYTF